What follows describes a single T cell receptor (beta chain). V lost 4 bases, J lost 1 base, and 11 bases lay in between. Germline-derived CDR1 and CDR2 are GTSNPN and SVGIG (reference sequence). The CDR3 consists of 14 residues. The sample is drawn from a study of stem cell transplantation in POMP-related autoinflammatory disease. Study details: Hypothesis: faulty thymoproteasomes impair CD8+ T-cell selection, skewing TRB repertoires.

Sequenced by immunoSEQ multiplex PCR; TCRdb stores in-frame clones only, minus some. The table shows some 69,000 clones, with approximately 90% occurring only once. The gene calls are TRBV30 and TRBJ1-3; D unresolved. Specimen: CD4+ T cells from PBMCs, collected after stem cell transplantation. The source of this sequence is a human patient with POMP-related autoinflammation and immune dysregulation (PRAID). Part of the T cells may come from the graft donor. As DNA, the CDR3 is TGTGCCTGGACCAGGCCGATATCTGGAAACACCATATATTTT. Its translation: CAWTRPISGNTIYF.